Described below is a single TCR beta chain sequence and its context. What it binds is unknown. Sequencing was performed with immunoSEQ multiplex PCR; in TCRdb, only in-frame clones are kept and a portion is missing. The table lists around 150,000 clones, approximately 90% of them singletons. Trimming took 1 base from V and 0 from J, leaving 9 bases between them. This CDR3 spans 15 amino acids. Germline V gene sequence: CDR1 SGHDT, CDR2 YYEEEE. The data belong to a study of T cell responses to AZD1222 COVID-19 vaccine. Study outcomes and limitations: CD4 TCRs covered the whole spike, strongest at regions 160-218 and 743-854.

This TCR came from an adult who received the AZD1222 COVID-19 vaccine. The chain uses TRBV5-6 and TRBJ2-3; D is undetermined. Sequencing was performed on peripheral blood, taken 28 days after the second AZD1222 dose. CDR3 region: CASSLINLSTDTQYF. CDR3 nucleotides: TGTGCCAGCAGCTTGATCAACCTGAGCACAGATACGCAGTATTTT.